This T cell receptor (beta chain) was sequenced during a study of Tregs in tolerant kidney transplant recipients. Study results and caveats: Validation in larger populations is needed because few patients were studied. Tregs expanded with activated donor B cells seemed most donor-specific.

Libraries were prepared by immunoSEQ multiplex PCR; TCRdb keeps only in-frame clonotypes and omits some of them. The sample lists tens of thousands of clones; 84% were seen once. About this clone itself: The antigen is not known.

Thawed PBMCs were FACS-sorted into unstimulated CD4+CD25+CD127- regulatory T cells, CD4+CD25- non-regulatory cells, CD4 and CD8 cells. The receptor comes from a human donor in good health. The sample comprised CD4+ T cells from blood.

The CDR3 region is CASSRKTGPTNEQYF. CDR3 coding DNA: TGTGCCAGCAGCCGCAAGACAGGACCTACTAACGAGCAGTACTTC. The chain links TRBV7-2 to TRBJ2-5; tentative D call: TRBD1 (6 bases). The DNA end is a closer match to TRBJ2-7, so the J assignment may be wrong. CDR1 SGHTA and CDR2 FQGNSA come from the germline V gene. This CDR3 has 15 residues.